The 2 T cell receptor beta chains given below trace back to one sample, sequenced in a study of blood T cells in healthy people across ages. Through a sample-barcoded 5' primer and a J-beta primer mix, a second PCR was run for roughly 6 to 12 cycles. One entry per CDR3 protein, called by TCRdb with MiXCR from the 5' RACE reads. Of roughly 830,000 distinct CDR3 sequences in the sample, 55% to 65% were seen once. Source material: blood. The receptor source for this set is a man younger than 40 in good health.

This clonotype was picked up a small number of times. CDR3 protein: CASSLLPAGADEQFF. The CDR3 DNA reads TGTGCCAGCAGTTTACTGCCCGCGGGGGCCGATGAGCAGTTCTTC. The J gene is TRBJ2-1, the V gene TRBV27; the D gene is possibly TRBD2 (7 bases). This CDR3 contains 15 residues. V lost 2 bases to trimming and J lost 8 bases, with 16 bases between them. The germline CDR1 and CDR2 sequences are MNHEY and SMNVEV (reference sequence).

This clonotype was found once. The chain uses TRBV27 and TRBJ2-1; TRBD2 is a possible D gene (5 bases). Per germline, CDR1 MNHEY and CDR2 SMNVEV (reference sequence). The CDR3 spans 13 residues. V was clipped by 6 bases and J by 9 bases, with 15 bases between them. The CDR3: CASREVRITEQFF. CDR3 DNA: TGTGCCAGCAGGGAGGTACGGATAACTGAGCAGTTCTTC.